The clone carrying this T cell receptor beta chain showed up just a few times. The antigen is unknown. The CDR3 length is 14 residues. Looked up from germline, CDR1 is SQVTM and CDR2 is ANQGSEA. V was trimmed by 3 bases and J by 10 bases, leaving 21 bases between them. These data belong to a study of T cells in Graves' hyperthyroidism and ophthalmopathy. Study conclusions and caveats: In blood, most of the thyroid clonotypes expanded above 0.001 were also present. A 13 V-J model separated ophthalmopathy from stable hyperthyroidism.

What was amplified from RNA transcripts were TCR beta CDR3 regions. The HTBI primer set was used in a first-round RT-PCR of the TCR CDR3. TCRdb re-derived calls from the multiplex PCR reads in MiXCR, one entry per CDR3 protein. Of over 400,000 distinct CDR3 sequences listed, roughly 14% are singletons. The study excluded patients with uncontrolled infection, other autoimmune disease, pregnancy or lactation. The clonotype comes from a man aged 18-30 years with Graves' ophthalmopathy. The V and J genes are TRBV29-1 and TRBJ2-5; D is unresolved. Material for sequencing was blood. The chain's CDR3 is CSVDAPSNGVSQYF. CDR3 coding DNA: TGCAGCGTTGACGCACCCAGCAACGGCGTTAGCCAGTACTTC. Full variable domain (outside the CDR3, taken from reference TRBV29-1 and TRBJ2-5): SAVISQKPSRDICQRGTSLTIQCQVDSQVTMMFWYRQQPGQSLTLIATANQGSEATYESGFVIDKFPISRPNLTFSTLTVSNMSPEDSSIYLCSVDAPSNGVSQYFGPGTRLLVL.